Following are 22 T cell receptor beta chains from one sample sequenced in a study of cytomegalovirus exposure and HLA in healthy donors (dated by TCRdb to about 2017). Library generation was performed with the immunoSEQ multiplex PCR assay. A mixture of 60 forward primers for TCR Vbeta segments and 13 reverse primers for TCR Jbeta segments was used in the multiplex PCR. In TCRdb, the immuneACCESS table is reduced to in-frame sequences with V and J assigned. These tables do not hold every clone; where another copy was compared, an unresolved V gene accounts for under half, and the others remain unexplained. Here the sample has approximately 160,000 clones; approximately 80% occur a single time. The top ten clones comprise about 5.6% of the sample. Sequencing was done on a sample of PBMCs. The receptor set was obtained from a man aged 30-40 years in good health and CMV-seropositive.

The J gene is TRBJ1-4, the V gene TRBV28; D might be TRBD1 (6 bases). The germline gives CDR1 MDHEN, CDR2 SYDVKM. Trimming left V 5 bases short and J 2 bases short, with 18 bases between. This CDR3 is 17 amino acids long. The CDR3 DNA sequence: TGTGCCAGCAGTCCAAGATGGGGGCGAGGCACTAATGAAAAACTGTTTTTT. Translation: CASSPRWGRGTNEKLFF.

This chain links TRBV30 with TRBJ2-7; D is uncertain. From germline, CDR1 is GTSNPN and CDR2 SVGIG (reference sequence). The CDR3 covers 12 residues. Trimming shortened V by 2 bases and J by 7 bases, and 12 bases separated the two germline ends. As DNA, the CDR3 is TGTGCCTGGAGTCCCTCCTCTCGGGAGCAGTACTTC. Translated: CAWSPSSREQYF.

The chain uses TRBV2 and TRBJ2-3; 12 bases fit TRBD2. The CDR3 is made up of 15 amino acids. Germline V gene data show CDR1 as SNHLY and CDR2 as FYNNEI. V trimming: 5 bases; J trimming: 4 bases; junction bases outside the gene matches: 4. The chain's CDR3 is CASSKTSGRPDTQYF. The CDR3, as DNA: TGTGCCAGCAGTAAGACTAGCGGGAGACCAGATACGCAGTATTTT.

The rearrangement links TRBV7-9 to TRBJ2-3; 7 nucleotides line up with TRBD2. The J segment lost 0 bases and the V segment lost 4 bases, leaving 4 bases of the junction unmatched. In germline, CDR1 is SEHNR, CDR2 FQNEAQ (reference sequence). The CDR3 totals 15 residues. The CDR3 loop is CASSWGGVSTDTQYF. CDR3 nucleotide sequence: TGTGCCAGCAGCTGGGGGGGGGTTAGCACAGATACGCAGTATTTT.

This sequence joins TRBV27 and TRBJ2-1, with 9 bases identical to TRBD2. The V segment lost 4 bases and the J segment 14 bases; nucleotides outside the gene matches: 6. The CDR3 is made up of 12 amino acids. Germline lookup yields CDR1 MNHEY and CDR2 SMNVEV (reference sequence). Written as DNA, the CDR3 is TGTGCCAGCAGTTCCGCGGGAGGGCCGGAGTTCTTC. Translating gives CASSSAGGPEFF.

The chain has TRBV7-8 and TRBJ2-7; 7 bases are shared with TRBD2. The CDR3 contains 14 residues. V lost 3 bases to trimming and J lost 4 bases; unmatched junction nucleotides: 6. The germline V gene has CDR1 SGHVS and CDR2 FQNEAQ. For the CDR3, the DNA is TGTGCCAGCAGCTTCGGACTAGGCGGGTACGAGCAGTACTTC. It yields the protein CASSFGLGGYEQYF.

The V and J genes are TRBV2 and TRBJ1-4; D remains unclear. Germline V gives CDR1 SNHLY, CDR2 FYNNEI. The V and J ends lost 0 bases and 5 bases respectively, with 13 bases between them. The CDR3 is made up of 16 amino acids. This chain's CDR3 is CASSEALWQANEKLFF. Here the CDR3 DNA reads TGTGCCAGCAGTGAAGCGCTTTGGCAGGCAAATGAAAAACTGTTTTTT.

This clone has only a few counts. This chain connects TRBV6-5 to TRBJ2-7, with TRBD1 identical over 8 bases. Germline V lookup: CDR1 MNHEY, CDR2 SVGAGI. The J segment lost 6 bases and the V segment lost 4 bases, leaving 11 bases of the junction unmatched. This CDR3 spans 15 amino acids. CDR3 nucleotide sequence: TGTGCCAGCAGTTCACGGAGCCAGGGGGCGTCCGAGCAGTACTTC. Its protein is CASSSRSQGASEQYF.

The rearrangement joins TRBV18 to TRBJ2-5; 10 nucleotides align to TRBD2. The J call may be faulty, since TRBJ2-7 better matches the DNA end. This CDR3 comprises 15 residues. Germline CDR1 is KGHSH and CDR2 is LQKENI. This chain's CDR3 is CASSPLAGEGYEQYF. DNA of the CDR3: TGTGCCAGCTCACCTCTAGCGGGAGAAGGGTACGAGCAGTACTTC.

V usage is TRBV30 and J usage is TRBJ2-7, with 12 nucleotides matching TRBD1. There are 18 residues in the CDR3. Germline trimming cut 3 bases from V and 2 bases from J; bases unmatched to any gene: 14. Germline CDR1 GTSNPN, CDR2 SVGIG (reference sequence). CDR3 sequence reads: CAWRTVPGQGAPAYEQYF. As DNA, the CDR3 is TGTGCCTGGAGGACAGTCCCGGGACAGGGGGCGCCGGCCTACGAGCAGTACTTC.

This rearrangement joins TRBV7-2 to TRBJ1-6; unclear D gene. This CDR3 is built from 12 residues. Between the trimmed V and J ends, which lost 5 bases and 10 bases, there was a span of 9 bases. The germline gives CDR1 SGHTA, CDR2 FQGNSA. CDR3 region: CASSPAGSPLHF. The DNA for the CDR3 is TGTGCCAGCAGCCCGGCGGGGTCACCCCTCCACTTT. Filled out from reference TRBV7-2 and TRBJ1-6, the complete variable domain reads GAGVSQSPSNKVTEKGKDVELRCDPISGHTALYWYRQSLGQGLEFLIYFQGNSAPDKSGLPSDRFSAERTGGSVSTLTIQRTQQEDSAVYLCASSPAGSPLHFGNGTRLTVT.

The genes are TRBV30 and TRBJ2-1; a weak D match, TRBD2 (5 bases). This CDR3 comprises 13 residues. CDR1 and CDR2 (germline): GTSNPN, SVGIG (reference sequence). Trimming removed 3 bases at V and 1 base at J, with 7 bases between. This CDR3 reads CAWREGSYNEQFF. DNA for the CDR3: TGTGCCTGGAGAGAGGGTTCCTACAATGAGCAGTTCTTC.

A few counts support this clone. This sequence joins TRBV6-5 and TRBJ2-2; TRBD1 agrees at 12 bases. Looked up from germline, CDR1 is MNHEY and CDR2 is SVGAGI. The CDR3 totals 15 residues. V lost 2 bases, J lost 8 bases, and 3 bases stayed unmatched. CDR3 amino acids: CASSYGTGGLGELFF. For the CDR3, the DNA is TGTGCCAGCAGTTACGGGACAGGGGGCCTAGGGGAGCTGTTTTTT.

The gene calls are TRBV7-2 and TRBJ1-1; 10 bases map to TRBD1. With 6 bases clipped from V and 6 bases from J, the junction kept 13 bases outside the gene matches. Germline-derived CDR1 and CDR2 are SGHTA and FQGNSA. The CDR3 consists of 16 residues. As DNA, the CDR3 is TGTGCCAGCAGAGAATTCGCCGGGACAGGGGTTTCTGAAGCTTTCTTT. Its translation is CASREFAGTGVSEAFF.

This chain joins TRBV27 and TRBJ1-2, with D hard to call. Germline assignment: CDR1 MNHEY and CDR2 SMNVEV (reference sequence). The CDR3 is made up of 14 amino acids. V dropped 2 bases and J dropped 5 bases, with 12 bases sitting between them. The CDR3 nucleotides read TGTGCCAGCAGTTTAAGCCCCCAGGCTTATGGCTACACCTTC. It translates to CASSLSPQAYGYTF.

This clone was counted a single time. V usage is TRBV5-1 and J usage is TRBJ2-1; weak D call: TRBD1 (5 bases). V was cut by 3 bases and J by 0 bases, with 16 bases left in between. Per germline, CDR1 SGHRS and CDR2 YFSETQ. The CDR3 contains 17 residues. CDR3 sequence: CASSSRGWAPSYNEQFF. The DNA for the CDR3 is TGCGCCAGCAGCTCAAGGGGTTGGGCCCCCTCCTACAATGAGCAGTTCTTC.

This chain links TRBV4-3 with TRBJ2-7; D is unresolved. The CDR3 totals 16 residues. The V and J ends lost 1 base and 0 bases respectively, with 13 bases between them. Germline V gene data show CDR1 as LGHNA and CDR2 as YSLEER. The CDR3 sequence: CASSQGLPQSSYEQYF. The CDR3 DNA sequence: TGCGCCAGCAGCCAAGGACTCCCCCAAAGCTCCTACGAGCAGTACTTC.

This chain joins TRBV6-1 and TRBJ2-5; TRBD2 is a possible D gene (6 bases). This CDR3 contains 15 residues. The ends were cut back, 2 bases at V and 11 bases at J, with 21 bases in the middle. Looked up from germline, CDR1 is MNHNS and CDR2 is SASEGT. The CDR3 sequence is CASSETGVGSERQYF. The DNA of the CDR3 is TGTGCCAGCAGTGAAACGGGGGTGGGGTCAGAGCGGCAGTACTTC.

The chain combines TRBV5-4 with TRBJ2-5, with TRBD1 as a possible D gene (6 bases). The ends were cut back, 4 bases at V and 2 bases at J, with 9 bases in the middle. Looked up from germline, CDR1 is SGHNT and CDR2 is YYREEE (reference sequence). CDR3 size: 13 residues. CDR3: CASSTGQQETQYF. CDR3 nucleotides: TGTGCCAGCAGCACAGGACAGCAAGAGACCCAGTACTTC.

The rearrangement uses TRBV6-5 and TRBJ2-3; no firm D call. This CDR3 is built from 14 residues. Trimming took off 5 bases at V and 0 bases at J, with 9 bases between the two ends. Germline values: CDR1 MNHEY, CDR2 SVGAGI. The CDR3 region has the DNA TGTGCCAGCAGTCAGACTCATAGCACAGATACGCAGTATTTT. Amino acid sequence: CASSQTHSTDTQYF.

This clone appeared once. V is TRBV14 and J is TRBJ1-1, with D unresolved. CDR3 length: 15 amino acids. Germline lookup yields CDR1 SGHDN and CDR2 FVKESK. The V end was cut by 1 base, the J end by 10 bases, with 19 bases between. For the CDR3, the DNA is TGTGCCAGCAGCCAAGTGGGTAGGATCATAGGAGGAGCTTTCTTT. Residues: CASSQVGRIIGGAFF.

This clone was found a few times. The rearrangement uses TRBV2 and TRBJ1-2; possibly TRBD1 for D (6 bases). V was cut by 2 bases and J by 9 bases, with 19 bases left in between. CDR1 is SNHLY and CDR2 is FYNNEI in the germline V gene. CDR3 size: 15 residues. In DNA form, the CDR3 reads TGTGCCAGCAGTGAAAGTGTTGGGACAACAGACCGCTACACCTTC. It specifies CASSESVGTTDRYTF. The full variable domain, its missing parts supplied by reference TRBV2 and TRBJ1-2, is EPEVTQTPSHQVTQMGQEVILRCVPISNHLYFYWYRQILGQKVEFLVSFYNNEISEKSEIFDDQFSVERPDGSNFTLKIRSTKLEDSAMYFCASSESVGTTDRYTFGSGTRLTVV.